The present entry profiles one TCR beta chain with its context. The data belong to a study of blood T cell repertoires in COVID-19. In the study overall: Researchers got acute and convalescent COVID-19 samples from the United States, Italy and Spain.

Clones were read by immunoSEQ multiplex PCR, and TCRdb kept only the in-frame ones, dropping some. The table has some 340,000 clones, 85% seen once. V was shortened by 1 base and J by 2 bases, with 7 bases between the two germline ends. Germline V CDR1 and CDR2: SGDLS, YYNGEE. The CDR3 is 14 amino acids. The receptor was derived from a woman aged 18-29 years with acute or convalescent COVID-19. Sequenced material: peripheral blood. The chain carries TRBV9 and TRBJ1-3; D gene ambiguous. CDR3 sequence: CASSVFETGNTIYF. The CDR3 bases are TGTGCCAGCAGCGTATTCGAGACTGGAAACACCATATATTTT.